A single sample is the source of the 8 T cell receptor beta chains below, sequenced in a study of CD8+CD57+ T cells in acquired aplastic anemia. TCR beta VDJ and CDR3 profiles were obtained from a genomic DNA template. MiXCR, applied by TCRdb to the reads, yields one record per CDR3 protein. The sample lists under 40,000 distinct CDR3 sequences, roughly three quarters seen once, with roughly 20% in the top ten. The specimen sequenced was sorted CD4+, CD8+, or CD8+CD57+ T cells (not recorded which) from PBMCs. The receptor set was obtained from a human donor in good health, serving as a control.

The chain uses TRBV2 and TRBJ1-2; no clear D. The CDR3 runs 13 residues. Between the trimmed V and J ends, which lost 6 bases and 1 base, there was a span of 9 bases. The germline V gene has CDR1 SNHLY and CDR2 FYNNEI. In DNA, the CDR3 is TGTGCCAGCAGAGAGACGGTTAACTATGGCTACACCTTC. Translating gives CASRETVNYGYTF.

The chain is built from TRBV19 and TRBJ1-6; 7 bases agree with TRBD1. This CDR3 is 13 amino acids long. Germline CDR1 reads LNHDA; CDR2 reads SQIVND (reference sequence). V lost 5 bases, J lost 6 bases, and 1 base stayed unmatched. DNA of the CDR3: TGTGCCAGTAGTCGGGACAGTAATTCACCCCTCCACTTT. Residues: CASSRDSNSPLHF.

The chain is built from TRBV5-1 and TRBJ2-1; a weak D match, TRBD1 (5 bases). In germline, CDR1 is SGHRS, CDR2 YFSETQ. CDR3 length: 14 amino acids. Trimming took 0 bases from V and 4 from J, leaving 8 bases between them. CDR3 protein: CASSLGQQYNEQFF. CDR3 bases: TGCGCCAGCAGCTTGGGACAGCAATACAATGAGCAGTTCTTC.

With respect to this clonotype: A junction end diverges from the germline sequence, so it may reflect a read error. The chain employs TRBV10-2 and TRBJ2-5; 7 bases map to TRBD1. Germline V gene sequence: CDR1 WSHSY, CDR2 SAAADI. The CDR3 contains 14 residues. For the CDR3, the DNA is TGTGCCAGCGGCACCGGGACAGCACAAGAGACCCAGTACTTC. It translates to CASGTGTAQETQYF.

The V call is TRBV4-2, the J call TRBJ2-4; D is possibly TRBD2 (5 bases). Germline CDR1 and CDR2: LGHNA and YNFKEQ. V was cut by 5 bases and J by 8 bases, with 19 bases left in between. This CDR3 contains 15 residues. The CDR3 nucleotides read TGTGCCAGCAGCGCACTGACCGGGAATTTGGACATTCAGTACTTC. Translation: CASSALTGNLDIQYF.

In this sample, this clonotype turned up a few times. This chain joins TRBV11-1 and TRBJ2-1, with 10 bases that match TRBD2. CDR1 SGHAT and CDR2 FQDESV come from the germline V gene (reference sequence). This CDR3 is 16 amino acids long. V lost 4 bases, J lost 0 bases, and 3 bases stayed unmatched. The CDR3 region has the DNA TGTGCCAGCAGCTCAGCGGGGGGGAGCTCCTACAATGAGCAGTTCTTC. It yields the protein CASSSAGGSSYNEQFF.

The chain has TRBV11-2 and TRBJ2-3; 12 bases map to TRBD2. This CDR3 contains 16 residues. From germline, CDR1 is SGHAT and CDR2 FQNNGV. V lost 3 bases to trimming and J lost 2 bases; unmatched junction nucleotides: 3. The DNA of the CDR3 is TGTGCCAGCAGCTTTGGACTAGCGGGGACCACAGATACGCAGTATTTT. Translated, it gives CASSFGLAGTTDTQYF.

V gene TRBV9 combines with J gene TRBJ2-1, with D tentatively TRBD1 (7 bases). CDR3 size: 16 residues. Germline loops: CDR1 SGDLS, CDR2 YYNGEE. Trimming stripped 1 base from V and 6 bases from J, with 17 bases between. CDR3: CASSVPSQGGTNEQFF. CDR3 DNA sequence: TGTGCCAGCAGCGTACCCTCCCAGGGGGGAACCAATGAGCAGTTCTTC.